Following are 14 T cell receptor beta chains from one sample sequenced in a study of vaccination and CD4 T cells after COVID-19. The Oncomine TCR Beta short-read assay was what sequenced the DNA obtained from cultured CD4+ T cells. TCRdb reanalysed the PCR reads using MiXCR and keeps one entry per CDR3 protein. The sample records approximately 12,000 distinct CDR3 sequences, around 60% being singletons. Documented treatment: roughly ten-day PBMC culture with coronavirus spike peptide pools or control peptides (ViraFEST assay). No antigen has been identified for these receptors. Sequencing was performed on CD4+ T cells from blood, cultured in vitro, taken before SARS-CoV-2 vaccination. These receptors all come from a human donor who had recovered from COVID-19.

The rearrangement joins TRBV15 to TRBJ2-3; 15 bases are shared with TRBD2. The V and J ends lost 2 bases and 4 bases, in that order; junction bases with no gene match: 1. This CDR3 is 16 amino acids long. The germline CDR1 and CDR2 sequences are LNHNV and YYDKDF (reference sequence). The CDR3 DNA sequence: TGTGCCACCAGCAGAAGGACTAGCGGGAGGGCAGATACGCAGTATTTT. It is translated as CATSRRTSGRADTQYF. Full variable domain (outside the CDR3, taken from reference TRBV15 and TRBJ2-3): DAMVIQNPRYQVTQFGKPVTLSCSQTLNHNVMYWYQQKSSQAPKLLFHYYDKDFNNEADTPDNFQSRRPNTSFCFLDIRSPGLGDTAMYLCATSRRTSGRADTQYFGPGTRLTVL.

The CDR3 reads CASSESWRQEEAFF. CDR3 DNA: TGTGCCAGCAGTGAAAGTTGGCGGCAGGAAGAAGCTTTCTTT. J is TRBJ1-1 and V is TRBV2; D is unresolved. CDR3 length: 14 residues. The germline V gene encodes CDR1 SNHLY and CDR2 FYNNEI. V lost 2 bases, J lost 8 bases, and 15 bases lay in between.

The V and J genes are TRBV9 and TRBJ2-1; a weak D match, TRBD2 (5 bases). CDR3 length: 15 residues. V lost 3 bases and J 3 bases, leaving 13 bases between the germline ends. Germline V gives CDR1 SGDLS, CDR2 YYNGEE. The CDR3 bases are TGTGCCAGCAGCGCCGACGGAGGAAACTACAATGAGCAGTTCTTC. Its translation: CASSADGGNYNEQFF.

The J gene is TRBJ2-1, the V gene TRBV6-2 or TRBV6-3; 7 bases are a match to TRBD2. The CDR3 consists of 15 residues. Germline-derived CDR1 and CDR2 are MNHEY and SVGEGT. V dropped 0 bases and J dropped 8; count of bases not matched to a gene: 7. CDR3 region: CASSYSGGGPYEQFF. The CDR3, as DNA: TGTGCCAGCAGTTACTCGGGGGGAGGGCCTTATGAGCAGTTCTTC.

The V call is TRBV6-4, the J call TRBJ2-2; 10 bases agree with TRBD2. The V gene end was trimmed by 6 bases and the J gene end by 6 bases; junction bases not matched to a gene: 4. In germline, CDR1 is MRHNA, CDR2 SNTAGT. This CDR3 contains 14 residues. The CDR3 spells CASSPSGSPGELFF. The CDR3 region has the DNA TGTGCCAGCAGCCCTAGCGGGAGTCCCGGGGAGCTGTTTTTT.

This clonotype was detected a few times. The V call is TRBV7-9, the J call TRBJ2-7; 11 nucleotides agree with TRBD2. V was pared by 8 bases and J by 4 bases, with 7 bases of the junction left unmatched. Germline CDR1 reads SEHNR; CDR2 reads FQNEAQ (reference sequence). CDR3 length: 14 residues. DNA of the CDR3: TGTGCCAGCGGGCCGGGACTAGCGGAGTACGAGCAGTACTTC. It yields the protein CASGPGLAEYEQYF.

The rearrangement joins TRBV5-1 to TRBJ2-1; TRBD2 aligns across 11 bases. Germline V gene data show CDR1 as SGHRS and CDR2 as YFSETQ. There are 16 residues in the CDR3. V lost 0 bases to trimming and J lost 9 bases; unmatched junction nucleotides: 8. CDR3 DNA: TGCGCCAGCAGCTTGGGGTGGCTAGCGGGAGGAGGTGAGCAGTTCTTC. Protein product: CASSLGWLAGGGEQFF.

This clonotype has more than one count but fewer than ten. The chain combines TRBV28 with TRBJ1-1; D is unresolved. There are 13 residues in the CDR3. Germline CDR1 is MDHEN and CDR2 is SYDVKM. The germline V and J ends were trimmed by 6 bases and 0 bases, with 8 bases remaining between them. The CDR3 DNA follows: TGTGCCAGCAGGGGAGCAGTGAACACTGAAGCTTTCTTT. It is translated as CASRGAVNTEAFF.

This clonotype was counted a few times. The rearrangement uses TRBV27 and TRBJ2-3; no clear D. Germline CDR1 is MNHEY and CDR2 is SMNVEV (reference sequence). The CDR3 covers 15 residues. Trimming removed 4 bases at V and 4 bases at J, with 15 bases between. The CDR3 spells CASSSAGLPADTQYF. DNA of the CDR3: TGTGCCAGCAGTTCGGCTGGCCTCCCGGCAGATACGCAGTATTTT.

The rearrangement links TRBV19 to TRBJ1-5; 10 bases map to TRBD1. Per germline, CDR1 LNHDA and CDR2 SQIVND (reference sequence). The CDR3 runs to 13 residues. The V segment lost 5 bases and the J segment 5 bases; nucleotides outside the gene matches: 0. The DNA for the CDR3 is TGTGCCAGTAGTGGGACAGGGGATCAGCCCCAGCATTTT. This gives the protein CASSGTGDQPQHF.

This clonotype was counted a few times. The rearrangement links TRBV28 to TRBJ1-1, with a possible D match to TRBD1 (5 bases). Germline values: CDR1 MDHEN, CDR2 SYDVKM. CDR3 length equals 15 residues. The V end was cut by 3 bases, the J end by 3 bases, with 14 bases between. As DNA, the CDR3 is TGTGCCAGCAGTTTGACGGGGCTAAGCCACACTGAAGCTTTCTTT. Translating it yields CASSLTGLSHTEAFF.

The rearrangement links TRBV19 to TRBJ2-2, with D perhaps TRBD1 or TRBD2 (5 bases each). Germline CDR1 is LNHDA and CDR2 is SQIVND (reference sequence). This CDR3 has 14 residues. V was pared by 7 bases and J by 5 bases, with 14 bases between. The CDR3 protein is CASTPAGGTGELFF. In DNA form, the CDR3 reads TGTGCCAGTACCCCAGCTGGGGGAACCGGGGAGCTGTTTTTT.

The rearrangement links TRBV2 to TRBJ1-4; D may be TRBD1 (5 bases). This CDR3 spans 12 amino acids. Trimming stripped 6 bases from V and 13 bases from J, with 15 bases between. Germline CDR1 reads SNHLY; CDR2 reads FYNNEI. The CDR3 protein is CASSLGQPALFF. The DNA for the CDR3 is TGTGCCAGCAGCCTCGGACAACCGGCACTGTTTTTT. The full variable domain, rest sourced from reference TRBV2 and TRBJ1-4, is EPEVTQTPSHQVTQMGQEVILRCVPISNHLYFYWYRQILGQKVEFLVSFYNNEISEKSEIFDDQFSVERPDGSNFTLKIRSTKLEDSAMYFCASSLGQPALFFGSGTQLSVL.

The chain is built from TRBV20-1 and TRBJ2-2; the D gene is possibly TRBD1 (6 bases). V was clipped by 4 bases and J by 8 bases, with 17 bases between them. CDR3 size: 14 residues. CDR1 is DFQATT and CDR2 is SNEGSKA in the germline V gene (reference sequence). CDR3 nucleotides: TGCAGTGCTACCTCAGGGGCCGCTTTGGGGGAGCTGTTTTTT. Encoded protein: CSATSGAALGELFF.